Each of the 13 T cell receptor beta chains below was sequenced from the same sample in a study of blood T cells in healthy people across ages. A second PCR of 7 to 11 cycles used a sample-barcoded 5' primer and a J-beta primer mix. Via MiXCR, TCRdb re-called the 5' RACE reads, giving one row per CDR3 protein. Seen here are under 800,000 distinct CDR3 sequences, around 20% observed once, and the top ten hold roughly 3.7%. Material: blood. The receptors come from a man aged 70-80 years in good health.

This clonotype has more than one count but fewer than ten. An end of the junction differs from the germline gene, which may be a read error. V usage is TRBV2 and J usage is TRBJ2-2; 9 nucleotides agree with TRBD2. The V gene's germline CDR1 is SNHLY and CDR2 FYNNEI. CDR3 length: 16 amino acids. The chain's CDR3 is CASREASGKGGGELFF. The CDR3 region has the DNA TGTGCCAGCAGAGAAGCTAGCGGGAAAGGTGGCGGGGAGCTGTTTTTT.

This sequence joins TRBV20-1 and TRBJ1-5, with unresolved D. The CDR3 is made up of 14 amino acids. Per germline, CDR1 DFQATT and CDR2 SNEGSKA (reference sequence). V was pared by 1 base and J by 2 bases, with 9 bases between. The CDR3: CSARGAEGNQPQHF. The CDR3 bases are TGCAGTGCTAGAGGGGCGGAGGGCAATCAGCCCCAGCATTTT.

This clonotype was detected only once. The chain is built from TRBV10-3 and TRBJ1-1; D unclear. Germline assignment: CDR1 ENHRY and CDR2 SYGVKD. This CDR3 has 13 residues. V shed 5 bases and J shed 6 bases, with 13 bases lying between them. The DNA for the CDR3 is TGTGCCATCAGTACTACCCCCGGGGCTGAAGCTTTCTTT. Protein product: CAISTTPGAEAFF.

The rearrangement links TRBV7-2 to TRBJ2-1; D remains unclear. Germline CDR1 and CDR2: SGHTA and FQGNSA. CDR3 length equals 17 residues. V shed 0 bases and J shed 0 bases, with 12 bases lying between them. The CDR3 is CASSLAAQASSYNEQFF. The CDR3 bases are TGTGCCAGCAGCTTAGCGGCGCAGGCGAGCTCCTACAATGAGCAGTTCTTC.

The chain joins TRBV20-1 to TRBJ2-1, with 7 nucleotides matching TRBD2. The CDR3 has 14 amino acids. CDR1 and CDR2 from the germline V gene are DFQATT and SNEGSKA (reference sequence). V dropped 1 base and J dropped 8; count of bases not matched to a gene: 8. The CDR3 coding sequence is TGCAGTGCTAGAGGGCGGACTAGTAACTATGAGCAGTTCTTC. This translates into CSARGRTSNYEQFF.

This clonotype has a handful of counts. This rearrangement joins TRBV20-1 to TRBJ1-5, with D possibly being TRBD1 (5 bases). This CDR3 has 13 amino acids. V lost 5 bases, J lost 3 bases, and 11 bases lay in between. Germline CDR1 DFQATT, CDR2 SNEGSKA (reference sequence). The CDR3 DNA sequence: TGCAGTGCTCATCCGGGACCCAATCAGCCCCAGCATTTT. This sequence encodes CSAHPGPNQPQHF.

The rearrangement joins TRBV25-1 to TRBJ2-5; 9 bases agree with TRBD1. Losses at the gene ends were 2 bases for V and 2 bases for J; bases not matched to a gene: 9. The CDR3 is 17 residues long. The germline gives CDR1 MGHDK, CDR2 SYGVNS. This CDR3 reads CASSEKIGTGFQETQYF. The CDR3 nucleotides are TGTGCCAGCAGTGAAAAGATTGGGACAGGGTTTCAAGAGACCCAGTACTTC.

This clonotype was observed a handful of times. The rearrangement joins TRBV20-1 to TRBJ2-1; 8 bases map to TRBD2. With V trimmed by 4 bases and J by 4 bases, 3 bases remained unmatched. Germline lookup yields CDR1 DFQATT and CDR2 SNEGSKA (reference sequence). This CDR3 has 13 amino acids. CDR3 sequence: CSANGRGYNEQFF. The DNA of the CDR3 is TGCAGTGCTAACGGGAGGGGATACAATGAGCAGTTCTTC.

The sample holds a few counts of this clonotype. The rearrangement links TRBV20-1 to TRBJ1-3; D remains ambiguous. Germline CDR1 DFQATT, CDR2 SNEGSKA (reference sequence). The CDR3 is 15 amino acids. V lost 0 bases and J 0 bases, leaving 9 bases between the germline ends. This chain's CDR3 is CSARDSRSSGNTIYF. Here the CDR3 DNA reads TGCAGTGCTAGAGATAGCCGGAGCTCTGGAAACACCATATATTTT.

The sample holds a few counts of this clonotype. The chain recombines TRBV10-3 with TRBJ2-1; TRBD2 agrees at 8 bases. The length of the CDR3 is 16 residues. Germline V CDR1 and CDR2: ENHRY, SYGVKD. The V segment lost 4 bases and the J segment 5 bases; nucleotides outside the gene matches: 10. CDR3 protein: CAISVNAGGLDNEQFF. The CDR3 DNA follows: TGTGCCATCAGTGTTAATGCGGGGGGACTAGACAATGAGCAGTTCTTC.

This clonotype appeared a few times. The V call is TRBV5-1, the J call TRBJ2-7; 8 bases are a match to TRBD1. The germline CDR1 and CDR2 sequences are SGHRS and YFSETQ. This CDR3 comprises 15 residues. V shed 5 bases, J shed 0 bases, and the junction held 7 bases outside the gene matches. The CDR3, as DNA: TGCGCCAGCAGTACGGGACAGGTACCCTCCTACGAGCAGTACTTC. Protein product: CASSTGQVPSYEQYF.

This chain uses TRBV18 with TRBJ2-7; weak D call: TRBD1 (6 bases). Per germline, CDR1 KGHSH and CDR2 LQKENI. CDR3 size: 14 residues. The V end was cut by 4 bases, the J end by 3 bases, with 13 bases between. CDR3 protein: CASSRTTGSYEQYF. In DNA, the CDR3 is TGTGCCAGCTCACGAACTACAGGGAGCTACGAGCAGTACTTC.

The rearrangement links TRBV10-2 to TRBJ2-1; D is possibly TRBD1 or TRBD2 (7 bases each). CDR1 and CDR2 from the germline V gene are WSHSY and SAAADI. This CDR3 region has 16 residues. V gave up 5 bases and J gave up 0 bases, with 14 bases separating them. The CDR3: CASSNRGGSSYNEQFF. CDR3 DNA: TGCGCCAGCAGTAACAGGGGAGGGAGCTCCTACAATGAGCAGTTCTTC.